This T cell receptor (beta chain) was recorded in a study of T cell changes during pregnancy in multiple sclerosis. The germline V gene has CDR1 SGHTA and CDR2 FQGTGA. This CDR3 contains 15 residues. V was clipped by 5 bases and J by 2 bases, with 14 bases between them. Assay: immunoSEQ multiplex PCR; the TCRdb copy retains only in-frame clones and omits some. The repertoire holds around 61,000 clones, with 70% to 90% as singletons. The table lists this clone with a count of one. This clonotype was obtained from a female donor in good health, enrolled as a control in a pregnancy study. The sequences come from peripheral blood, collected in the first trimester of pregnancy. The V call is TRBV7-3, the J call TRBJ2-3; possibly TRBD2 for D (6 bases). The CDR3 protein is CASSLAGTYTDTQYF. CDR3 DNA: TGTGCCAGCAGCCTGGCGGGGACGTACACAGATACGCAGTATTTT.